This T cell receptor (beta chain) was profiled in a study of regulatory T cells in long-lasting Graves disease. Overall study results and limits: Persistent disease showed a preference for TRBV28, TRBJ1-2 and TRBJ2-5. Peripheral blood alone, not thyroid tissue, underwent study.

There are many counts of this clonotype. Antigen unknown. The length of the CDR3 is 15 residues. V lost 0 bases and J lost 5, with 14 bases in between. Germline V CDR1 and CDR2: MDHEN, SYDVKM. Time point here: newly diagnosed GD, antithyroid drugs for less than 3 months. Researchers made the TCR library from RNA that was extracted from PBMCs. Diagnoses of Graves' disease were made by American Thyroid Association guidelines. Construction of TCR beta libraries relied on iRepertoire HTBI primers and on Arm-PCR targeting CDR3 regions. Each CDR3 protein is one row after TCRdb ran MiXCR on the multiplex PCR reads. The profile shows about 440,000 distinct CDR3 sequences, about 17% of them singletons. These data were also reused for a study on T cells in Graves' hyperthyroidism and ophthalmopathy. As that study records: Ophthalmopathy and stable hyperthyroidism were told apart by a 13 V-J model.

The sequencing here drew on peripheral blood mononuclear cells (PBMCs), taken at new diagnosis, from a patient treated with antithyroid drugs. The rearrangement joins TRBV28 to TRBJ2-7, with D possibly being TRBD2 (5 bases). This TCR was sampled from a woman aged 18-30 years with Graves disease. The CDR3 sequence: CASSLWGAKGHEQYF. Here the CDR3 DNA reads TGTGCCAGCAGTTTATGGGGAGCGAAAGGGCACGAGCAGTACTTC.